This T cell receptor beta chain was found in a study of regulatory T cells in long-lasting Graves disease. This clonotype was seen ten or more times. Time point: newly diagnosed GD, antithyroid drugs for less than 3 months. The TCR library used RNA extracted from PBMCs. Deletions cut 6 bases from V and 4 bases from J, with 12 bases between. This CDR3 region has 12 residues. Per germline, CDR1 SQVTM and CDR2 ANQGSEA. Building the TCR beta libraries relied on iRepertoire HTBI primers, and CDR3 regions underwent Arm-PCR. From the multiplex PCR reads, TCRdb called clonotypes with MiXCR, one entry per CDR3 protein. The repertoire holds 540,000 or so distinct CDR3 sequences, with about 13% as singletons. These data are also associated with another study on T cells in Graves' hyperthyroidism and ophthalmopathy.

The starting material was peripheral blood mononuclear cells (PBMCs), obtained at new diagnosis, from a patient treated with antithyroid drugs. This sequence originates from a man younger than 40 with Graves disease. The rearrangement links TRBV29-1 to TRBJ2-5, with D hard to call. This chain's CDR3 is CSVGDIGETQYF. The CDR3 DNA reads as TGCAGCGTCGGCGACATTGGAGAGACCCAGTACTTC.